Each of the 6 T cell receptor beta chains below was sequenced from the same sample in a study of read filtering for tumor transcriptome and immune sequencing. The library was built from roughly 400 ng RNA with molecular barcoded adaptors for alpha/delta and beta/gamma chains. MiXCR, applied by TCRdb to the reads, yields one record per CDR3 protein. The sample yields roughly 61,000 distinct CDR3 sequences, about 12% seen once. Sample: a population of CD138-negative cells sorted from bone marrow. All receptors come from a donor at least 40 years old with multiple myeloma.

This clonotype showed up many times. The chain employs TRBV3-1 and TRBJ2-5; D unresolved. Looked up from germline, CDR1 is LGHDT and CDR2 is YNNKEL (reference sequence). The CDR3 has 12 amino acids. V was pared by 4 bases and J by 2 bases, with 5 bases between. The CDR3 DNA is TGTGCCAGCAGCCGACTGCAAGAGACCCAGTACTTC. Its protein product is CASSRLQETQYF.

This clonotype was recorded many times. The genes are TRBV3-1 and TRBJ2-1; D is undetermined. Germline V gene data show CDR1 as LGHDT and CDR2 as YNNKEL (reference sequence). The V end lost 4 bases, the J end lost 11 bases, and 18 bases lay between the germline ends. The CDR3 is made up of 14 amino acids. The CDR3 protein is CASSLDTRTSKQFF. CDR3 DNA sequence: TGTGCCAGCAGCCTCGATACCCGGACGTCGAAGCAGTTCTTC.

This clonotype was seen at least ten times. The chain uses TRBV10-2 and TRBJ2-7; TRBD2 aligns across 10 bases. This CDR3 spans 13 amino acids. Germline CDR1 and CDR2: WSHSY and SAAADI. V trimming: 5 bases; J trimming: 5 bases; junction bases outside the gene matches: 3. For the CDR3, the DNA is TGCGCCAGCAGTAGCGGGGGGGCCGACGAGCAGTACTTC. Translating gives CASSSGGADEQYF.

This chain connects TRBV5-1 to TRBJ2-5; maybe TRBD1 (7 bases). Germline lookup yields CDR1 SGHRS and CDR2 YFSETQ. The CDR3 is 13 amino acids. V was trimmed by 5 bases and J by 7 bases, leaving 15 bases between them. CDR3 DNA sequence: TGCGCCAGCAGTTTTCCAGGGGGAGGGACCCAGTACTTC. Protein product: CASSFPGGGTQYF.

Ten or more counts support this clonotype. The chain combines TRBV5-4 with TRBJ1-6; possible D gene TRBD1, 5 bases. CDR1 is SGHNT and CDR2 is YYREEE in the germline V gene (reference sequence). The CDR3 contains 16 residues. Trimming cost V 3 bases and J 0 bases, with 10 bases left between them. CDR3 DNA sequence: TGTGCCAGCAGCTCTGGGGCCAGCTCCTATAATTCACCCCTCCACTTT. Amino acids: CASSSGASSYNSPLHF.

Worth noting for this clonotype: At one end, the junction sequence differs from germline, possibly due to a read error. The CDR3 DNA follows: TGCAGTGTTCAACAAGGACGGGGGCGGGCAGATACGCAGGATTTT. Translating it yields CSVQQGRGRADTQDF. The gene calls are TRBV20-1 and TRBJ2-3; the D gene could be TRBD1 or TRBD2 (6 bases each). This CDR3 is 15 amino acids long. From germline, CDR1 is DFQATT and CDR2 SNEGSKA (reference sequence).